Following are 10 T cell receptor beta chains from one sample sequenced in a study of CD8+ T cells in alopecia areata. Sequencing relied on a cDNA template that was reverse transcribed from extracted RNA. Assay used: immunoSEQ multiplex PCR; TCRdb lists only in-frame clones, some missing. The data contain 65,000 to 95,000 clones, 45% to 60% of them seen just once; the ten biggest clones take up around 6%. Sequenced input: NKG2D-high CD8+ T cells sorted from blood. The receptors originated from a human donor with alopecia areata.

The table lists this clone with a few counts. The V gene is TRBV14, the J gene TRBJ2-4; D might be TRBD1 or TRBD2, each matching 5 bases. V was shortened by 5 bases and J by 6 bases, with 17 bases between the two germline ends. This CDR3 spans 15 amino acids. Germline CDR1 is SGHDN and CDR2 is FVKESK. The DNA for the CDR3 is TGTGCCAGCAGCGAGTACCAGGGAGTTGGAAACATTCAGTACTTC. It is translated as CASSEYQGVGNIQYF.

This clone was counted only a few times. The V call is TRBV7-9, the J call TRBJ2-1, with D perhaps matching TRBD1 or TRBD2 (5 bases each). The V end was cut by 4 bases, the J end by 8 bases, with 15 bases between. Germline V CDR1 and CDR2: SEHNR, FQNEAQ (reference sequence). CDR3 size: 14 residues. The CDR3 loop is CASSSRDHTDEQFF. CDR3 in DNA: TGTGCCAGCAGCTCCCGGGACCACACCGATGAGCAGTTCTTC.

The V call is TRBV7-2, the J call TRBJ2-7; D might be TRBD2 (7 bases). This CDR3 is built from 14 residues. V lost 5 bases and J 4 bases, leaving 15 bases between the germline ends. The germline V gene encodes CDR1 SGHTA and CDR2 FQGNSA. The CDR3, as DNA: TGTGCCAGCAGCCCTTCGGGGGGCGAGTACGAGCAGTACTTC. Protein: CASSPSGGEYEQYF.

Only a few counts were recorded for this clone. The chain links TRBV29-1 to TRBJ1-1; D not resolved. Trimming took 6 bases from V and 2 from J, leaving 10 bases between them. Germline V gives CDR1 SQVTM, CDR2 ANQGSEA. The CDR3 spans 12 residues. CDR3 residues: CSVPQRNTEAFF. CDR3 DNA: TGCAGCGTACCACAGCGAAACACTGAAGCTTTCTTT.

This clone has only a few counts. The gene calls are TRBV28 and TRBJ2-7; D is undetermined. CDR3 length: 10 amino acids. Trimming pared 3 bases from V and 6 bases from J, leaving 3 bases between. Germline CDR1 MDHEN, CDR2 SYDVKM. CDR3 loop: CASSFSEQYF. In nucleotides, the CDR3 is TGTGCCAGCAGTTTCAGCGAGCAGTACTTC.

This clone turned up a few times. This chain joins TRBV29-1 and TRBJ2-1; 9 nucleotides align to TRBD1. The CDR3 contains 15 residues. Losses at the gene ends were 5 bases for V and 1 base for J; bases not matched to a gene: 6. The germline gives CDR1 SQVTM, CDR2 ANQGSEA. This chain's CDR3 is CSVSGTGSSYNEQFF. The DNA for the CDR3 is TGCAGCGTTTCCGGGACAGGGAGTTCCTACAATGAGCAGTTCTTC.

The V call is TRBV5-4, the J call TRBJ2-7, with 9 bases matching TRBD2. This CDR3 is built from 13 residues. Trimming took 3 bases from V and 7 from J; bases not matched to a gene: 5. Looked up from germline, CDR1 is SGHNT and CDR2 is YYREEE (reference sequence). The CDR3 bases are TGTGCCAGCAGCTCCTACCTAGCGGGAGAGCAGTACTTC. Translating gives CASSSYLAGEQYF. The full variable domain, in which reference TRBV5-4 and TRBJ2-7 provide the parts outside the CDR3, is ETGVTQSPTHLIKTRGQQVTLRCSSQSGHNTVSWYQQALGQGPQFIFQYYREEENGRGNFPPRFSGLQFPNYSSELNVNALELDDSALYLCASSSYLAGEQYFGPGTRLTVT.

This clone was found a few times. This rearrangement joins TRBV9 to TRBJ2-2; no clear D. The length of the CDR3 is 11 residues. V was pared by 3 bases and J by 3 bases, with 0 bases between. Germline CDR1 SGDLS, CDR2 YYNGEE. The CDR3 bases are TGTGCCAGCAGCGACACCGGGGAGCTGTTTTTT. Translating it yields CASSDTGELFF. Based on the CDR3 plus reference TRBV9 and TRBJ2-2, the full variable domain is DSGVTQTPKHLITATGQRVTLRCSPRSGDLSVYWYQQSLDQGLQFLIQYYNGEERAKGNILERFSAQQFPDLHSELNLSSLELGDSALYFCASSDTGELFFGEGSRLTVL.

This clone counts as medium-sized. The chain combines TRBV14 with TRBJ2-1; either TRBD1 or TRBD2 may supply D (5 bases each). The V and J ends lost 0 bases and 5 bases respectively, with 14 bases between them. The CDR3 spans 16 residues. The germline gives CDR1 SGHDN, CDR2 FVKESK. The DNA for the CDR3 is TGTGCCAGCAGCCAAGACCCGGGGCCGAGGAACAATGAGCAGTTCTTC. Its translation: CASSQDPGPRNNEQFF.

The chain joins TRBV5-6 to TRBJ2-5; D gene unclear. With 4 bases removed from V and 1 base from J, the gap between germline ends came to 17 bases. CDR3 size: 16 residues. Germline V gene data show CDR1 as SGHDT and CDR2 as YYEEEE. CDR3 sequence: CASSQVRSGSQETQYF. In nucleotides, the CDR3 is TGTGCCAGCAGCCAAGTGCGGTCAGGTTCCCAAGAGACCCAGTACTTC. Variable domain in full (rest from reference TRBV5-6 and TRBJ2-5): DAGVTQSPTHLIKTRGQQVTLRCSPKSGHDTVSWYQQALGQGPQFIFQYYEEEERQRGNFPDRFSGHQFPNYSSELNVNALLLGDSALYLCASSQVRSGSQETQYFGPGTRLLVL.